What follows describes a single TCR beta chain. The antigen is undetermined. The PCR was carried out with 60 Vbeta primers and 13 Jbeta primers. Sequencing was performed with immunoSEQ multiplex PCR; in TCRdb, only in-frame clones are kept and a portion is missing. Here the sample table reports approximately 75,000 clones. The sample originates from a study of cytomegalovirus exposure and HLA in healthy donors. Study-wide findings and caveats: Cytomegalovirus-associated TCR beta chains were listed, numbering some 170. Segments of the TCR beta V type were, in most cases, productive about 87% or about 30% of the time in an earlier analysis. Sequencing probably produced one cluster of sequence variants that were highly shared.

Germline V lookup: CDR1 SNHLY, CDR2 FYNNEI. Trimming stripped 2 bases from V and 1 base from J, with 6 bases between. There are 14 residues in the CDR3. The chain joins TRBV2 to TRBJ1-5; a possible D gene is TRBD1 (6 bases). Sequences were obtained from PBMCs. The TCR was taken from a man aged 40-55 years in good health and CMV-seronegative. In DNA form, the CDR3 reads TGTGCCAGCAGTGAACAGGGGAGCAATCAGCCCCAGCATTTT. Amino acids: CASSEQGSNQPQHF.